This TCR beta chain was sequenced in a study of cytomegalovirus exposure and HLA in healthy donors. To note about this clone: Its antigen is unknown.

Produced via immunoSEQ multiplex PCR; TCRdb's table is partial and in-frame only. The sample holds roughly 140,000 clones, about 91% seen once. Whole-study findings and limits: In a later analysis, first-cohort TCR clusters were found to tend to co-occur in the 130 or so validation repertoires. The listing of approximately 160 TCR beta chains classed them as cytomegalovirus-associated.

Trimming stripped 4 bases from V and 8 bases from J, with 20 bases between. Germline V lookup: CDR1 MGHRA, CDR2 YSYEKL. The CDR3 sequence is 15 residues long. The chain couples TRBV4-1 to TRBJ1-2; no definite D call. The sample was PBMCs. The origin of this receptor is a woman between 18 and 30 years old in good health and CMV-seropositive. The CDR3 reads CASSPPLGGPRGYTF. CDR3 coding DNA: TGCGCCAGCAGCCCCCCACTCGGAGGGCCGCGGGGCTACACCTTC.